This entry lists 16 T cell receptor beta chains sequenced from one sample in a study of blood T cell repertoires in COVID-19. Profiling relied on immunoSEQ multiplex PCR, and the TCRdb table lists in-frame clones only, not all of them. The data contain about 300,000 clones, roughly 88% of them singletons. Sample: peripheral blood. These TCRs come from a woman aged 45-59 years with acute or convalescent COVID-19.

V and J are TRBV7-3 and TRBJ2-3; TRBD2 aligns across 9 bases. The V gene end was trimmed by 5 bases and the J gene end by 2 bases; junction bases not matched to a gene: 8. CDR1 and CDR2 (germline): SGHTA, FQGTGA. The CDR3 covers 16 residues. This CDR3 reads CASSLRLADITDTQYF. The CDR3 DNA follows: TGTGCCAGCAGCCTTCGACTAGCGGACATCACAGATACGCAGTATTTT.

The rearrangement links TRBV7-2 to TRBJ2-7, with 7 bases that match TRBD1. Germline-derived CDR1 and CDR2 are SGHTA and FQGNSA. Trimming removed 4 bases from V and 1 base from J; junction bases left unmatched: 4. This CDR3 comprises 14 residues. The CDR3 loop reads CASSSTGISYEQYF. The CDR3 nucleotides read TGTGCCAGCAGCTCGACAGGGATATCCTACGAGCAGTACTTC.

The rearrangement links TRBV5-1 to TRBJ1-3, with D possibly being TRBD1 (5 bases). Germline V CDR1 and CDR2: SGHRS, YFSETQ. Deletions cut 4 bases from V and 6 bases from J, with 20 bases between. This CDR3 is 16 amino acids long. The CDR3 coding sequence is TGCGCCAGCAGCGAAGACAGTCTCCTTGGGGAAAACACCATATATTTT. Amino acid sequence: CASSEDSLLGENTIYF.

The chain has TRBV19 and TRBJ2-4; D is unresolved. CDR1 is LNHDA, CDR2 SQIVND, per germline (reference sequence). The CDR3 has 14 amino acids. V was shortened by 4 bases and J by 5 bases, with 12 bases between the two germline ends. The CDR3 region is CASSTSQVENIQYF. The CDR3 region has the DNA TGTGCCAGTAGTACATCCCAGGTGGAAAACATTCAGTACTTC.

The chain joins TRBV19 to TRBJ2-1; 10 positions agree with TRBD2. Germline-derived CDR1 and CDR2 are LNHDA and SQIVND (reference sequence). This CDR3 is 15 amino acids long. The V segment lost 2 bases and the J segment 6 bases; nucleotides outside the gene matches: 4. CDR3 DNA sequence: TGTGCCAGTAGTATAACAGCGGGAGGGGGCAATGAGCAGTTCTTC. Residues: CASSITAGGGNEQFF.

Only one count was recorded for this clone. The genes are TRBV10-3 and TRBJ2-3, with 9 bases matching TRBD2. Unmatched junction bases numbered 8, after V lost 4 bases and J lost 6 bases. CDR3 length: 15 amino acids. CDR1 and CDR2 from the germline V gene are ENHRY and SYGVKD. CDR3 in DNA: TGTGCCATCAGTGGGACAGCGGGAGGTGGGGATACGCAGTATTTT. It translates to CAISGTAGGGDTQYF.

The rearrangement links TRBV5-1 to TRBJ2-7; D is unclear. This CDR3 comprises 13 residues. Germline V lookup: CDR1 SGHRS, CDR2 YFSETQ. V shed 1 base and J shed 5 bases, with 10 bases lying between them. DNA of the CDR3: TGCGCCAGCAGCTTGATCTCGTTCGACGAGCAGTACTTC. It specifies CASSLISFDEQYF.

The gene calls are TRBV7-6 and TRBJ1-1, with 11 bases that match TRBD1. The length of the CDR3 is 18 residues. V was clipped by 0 bases and J by 3 bases; unmatched bases: 9. CDR1 is SGHVS, CDR2 FNYEAQ, per germline. CDR3 bases: TGTGCCAGCAGCTTAGCGCAATCGGACAGGGGGCTGTACACTGAAGCTTTCTTT. Its protein product is CASSLAQSDRGLYTEAFF.

The CDR3: CASSQGHRTDTQYF. The DNA for the CDR3 is TGCGCCAGCAGCCAAGGACACCGCACAGATACGCAGTATTTT. The chain is built from TRBV4-1 and TRBJ2-3; D not resolved. Germline values: CDR1 MGHRA, CDR2 YSYEKL. The CDR3 spans 14 residues. V dropped 1 base and J dropped 1 base, with 6 bases sitting between them.

The chain couples TRBV6-1 to TRBJ1-5; D is possibly TRBD1 (6 bases). V lost 3 bases, J lost 6 bases, and 15 bases lay in between. The germline CDR1 and CDR2 sequences are MNHNS and SASEGT. This CDR3 is built from 15 residues. CDR3 residues: CASSEPLLQGQPQHF. The CDR3 region has the DNA TGTGCCAGCAGTGAGCCGCTTTTACAGGGTCAGCCCCAGCATTTT.

This clone has a handful of counts. This chain connects TRBV15 to TRBJ1-2; D perhaps matches TRBD1 (5 bases). Germline V lookup: CDR1 LNHNV, CDR2 YYDKDF (reference sequence). The CDR3 spans 15 residues. Trimming left V 0 bases short and J 1 base short, with 9 bases between. The CDR3 coding sequence is TGTGCCACCAGCAGAGATCCAGACAGTAACTATGGCTACACCTTC. Translated: CATSRDPDSNYGYTF. Based on the CDR3 plus reference TRBV15 and TRBJ1-2, the full variable domain is DAMVIQNPRYQVTQFGKPVTLSCSQTLNHNVMYWYQQKSSQAPKLLFHYYDKDFNNEADTPDNFQSRRPNTSFCFLDIRSPGLGDTAMYLCATSRDPDSNYGYTFGSGTRLTVV.

The chain links TRBV4-3 to TRBJ2-5, with 7 positions matching TRBD2. Looked up from germline, CDR1 is LGHNA and CDR2 is YSLEER. The CDR3 loop spans 14 amino acids. Trimming took 2 bases from V and 3 from J; bases not matched to a gene: 3. The CDR3 nucleotides read TGCGCCAGCAGCCAATCGGCGGGAGAAGAGACCCAGTACTTC. It is translated as CASSQSAGEETQYF.

In this sample, this clone turned up once. This chain connects TRBV5-1 to TRBJ1-4; 7 bases match TRBD1. The V gene end was trimmed by 4 bases and the J gene end by 7 bases; junction bases not matched to a gene: 13. Germline CDR1 is SGHRS and CDR2 is YFSETQ. The CDR3 spans 16 residues. The CDR3 sequence is CASSQRDRAWREKLFF. The CDR3 DNA is TGCGCCAGCAGCCAACGTGACAGGGCTTGGCGTGAAAAACTGTTTTTT.

The CDR3 here is CASSGQGGETQYF. In DNA form, the CDR3 reads TGTGCCAGCAGCGGACAGGGAGGGGAGACCCAGTACTTC. V and J are TRBV2 and TRBJ2-5, with D possibly TRBD1 on 8 matching bases. Per the germline V gene, CDR1 is SNHLY and CDR2 is FYNNEI. Trimming shortened V by 6 bases and J by 5 bases, and 13 bases separated the two germline ends. The CDR3 consists of 13 residues.

This clone occurred a few times. V gene TRBV7-6 combines with J gene TRBJ2-3; 7 bases match TRBD2. CDR1 SGHVS and CDR2 FNYEAQ come from the germline V gene. After removal of 1 base from V and 6 bases from J, the junction contained 13 bases not matched to a gene. The CDR3 is 17 amino acids. In DNA form, the CDR3 reads TGTGCCAGCAGCTTAGAGGCTCCAGCGGGGTGGGTGGATACGCAGTATTTT. Translation: CASSLEAPAGWVDTQYF.

This rearrangement joins TRBV7-8 to TRBJ2-2; 7 positions match TRBD2. The J segment lost 4 bases and the V segment lost 5 bases, leaving 7 bases of the junction unmatched. This CDR3 contains 15 residues. Germline-derived CDR1 and CDR2 are SGHVS and FQNEAQ. CDR3 in DNA: TGTGCCAGCAGCACTGGACTAGTTGGCACCGGGGAGCTGTTTTTT. Translation: CASSTGLVGTGELFF.